This T cell receptor beta chain derives from a study of Ad26.COV2.S vaccination and SARS-CoV-2 variants. The treatment is: some 20 received Ad26.COV2.S at low or high dose, single or two shots; 5 received placebo; per-sample allocation not given. Samples came from day 63 after the first vaccine or placebo injection. Sequenced by immunoSEQ multiplex PCR; TCRdb stores in-frame clones only, minus some. The sample includes 380,000 or so clones, about 85% of them seen just once. Trimming left V 11 bases short and J 0 bases short, with 19 bases between. Germline V CDR1 and CDR2: MNHNY, SVGAGI (reference sequence). The length of the CDR3 is 15 residues.

The J gene is TRBJ1-1, the V gene TRBV6-6; D may be TRBD1 (6 bases). Material: peripheral blood, obtained in a trial of Ad26.COV2.S vaccine versus placebo. This receptor was taken from a person aged 18 to 65 who received the Ad26.COV2.S COVID-19 vaccine or a placebo. The CDR3 region has the DNA TGTGCCGGTCGCTACAGGGCAAACTTGAACACTGAAGCTTTCTTT. Translating gives CAGRYRANLNTEAFF.